The present TCR beta chain was sequenced within a study of T cells after yellow fever vaccination. The germline CDR1 and CDR2 sequences are SGHRS and YFSETQ. CDR3 length: 16 amino acids. Between the trimmed V and J ends, which lost 4 bases and 2 bases, there was a span of 16 bases. Study-level results: Weaker overall, the secondary response nonetheless peaked faster (day 5 versus 15). The bulk population could contribute abundant contaminating clonotypes to FACS-sorted repertoires. Post-booster reappearance was seen for most primary-vaccination clones (roughly 96% CD4, about 88% CD8).

This clonotype has a count of ten or more. Its antigen is currently unknown. 5'RACE template switching produced TCR cDNA carrying a universal primer site and UMIs. From the 5' RACE reads, TCRdb called clonotypes with MiXCR, one entry per CDR3 protein. The table shows about 300,000 distinct CDR3 sequences, with about 6.6% occurring only once. This material consisted of PBMCs, taken roughly seven weeks after the first yellow fever vaccination. V usage is TRBV5-1 and J usage is TRBJ2-1; weak D call: TRBD2 (5 bases). This TCR was sampled from a man younger than 35 who received the YFV17D yellow fever vaccine. The DNA for the CDR3 is TGCGCCAGCAGCCCCGGAGGCCGAAGAGCCTACAATGAGCAGTTCTTC. Residues: CASSPGGRRAYNEQFF.